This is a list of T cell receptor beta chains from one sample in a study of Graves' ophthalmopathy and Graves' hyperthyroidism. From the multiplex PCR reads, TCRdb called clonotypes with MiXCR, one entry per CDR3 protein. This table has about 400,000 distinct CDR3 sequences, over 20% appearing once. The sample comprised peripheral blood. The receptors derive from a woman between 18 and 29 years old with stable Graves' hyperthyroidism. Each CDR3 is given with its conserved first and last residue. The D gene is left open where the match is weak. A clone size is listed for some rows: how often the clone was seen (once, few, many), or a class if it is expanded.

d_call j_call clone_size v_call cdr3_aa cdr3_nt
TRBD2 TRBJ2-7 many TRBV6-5 CASSYVASGSYEQYF TGTGCCAGCAGTTACGTCGCTAGCGGGAGCTACGAGCAGTACTTC
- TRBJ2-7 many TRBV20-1 CSAGGRGAPYEQYF TGCAGTGCCGGGGGCAGGGGAGCCCCCTACGAGCAGTACTTC
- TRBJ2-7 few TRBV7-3 CASSQMLGPAFPNEQYF TGTGCCAGCAGCCAAATGTTGGGTCCGGCGTTCCCCAACGAGCAGTACTTC
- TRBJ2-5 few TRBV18 CASSPTARVPLETQYF TGTGCCAGCTCACCGACCGCCAGAGTCCCTCTGGAGACCCAGTACTTC
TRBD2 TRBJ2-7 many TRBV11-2 CASSSGLLAEDYEQYF TGTGCCAGCAGCTCAGGTCTACTAGCGGAGGACTACGAGCAGTACTTC
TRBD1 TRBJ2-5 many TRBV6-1 CASRGGQGFQETQYF TGTGCCAGCAGGGGGGGACAGGGGTTCCAAGAGACCCAGTACTTC
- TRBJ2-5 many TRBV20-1 CSARDFRRGETQYF TGCAGTGCTAGAGATTTCCGCAGGGGTGAGACCCAGTACTTC
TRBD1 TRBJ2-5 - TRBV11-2 CASSTPPGTGRQETQYF TGTGCCAGCAGCACCCCGCCGGGGACAGGGAGGCAAGAGACCCAGTACTTC
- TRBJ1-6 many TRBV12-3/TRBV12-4 CASSDRAIRRSPLHF TGTGCCAGCAGTGACCGGGCGATACGGCGATCACCCCTCCACTTT
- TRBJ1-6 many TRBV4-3 CASSQDRGDRNSPLHF TGCGCCAGCAGCCAAGATCGAGGGGATCGTAATTCACCCCTCCACTTT
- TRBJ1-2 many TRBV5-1 CASSLEGNGYTF TGCGCCAGCAGCTTGGAAGGGAACGGCTACACCTTC
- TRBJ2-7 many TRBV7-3 CASSSNPRYEQYF TGTGCCAGCAGCTCCAACCCTAGATACGAGCAGTACTTC
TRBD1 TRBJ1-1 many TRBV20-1 CSATPTGDHEAFF TGCAGTGCTACCCCGACAGGGGATCATGAAGCTTTCTTT
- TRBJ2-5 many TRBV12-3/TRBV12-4 CASSSSFGGQETQYF TGTGCCAGCAGTTCTTCCTTCGGGGGCCAAGAGACCCAGTACTTC
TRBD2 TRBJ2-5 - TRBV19 CASSIRTSGDFRETQYF TGTGCCAGTAGTATACGGACTAGCGGGGATTTCAGGGAGACCCAGTACTTC
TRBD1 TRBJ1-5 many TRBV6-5 CASRTGSNQPQHF TGTGCCAGCAGGACAGGGAGCAATCAGCCCCAGCATTTT
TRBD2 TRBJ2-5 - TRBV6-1 CASSRWTSGRSQETQYF TGTGCCAGCAGTCGCTGGACTAGCGGGAGGAGTCAAGAGACCCAGTACTTC
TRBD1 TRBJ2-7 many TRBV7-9 CASSFAGTGASYEQYF TGTGCCAGCAGCTTTGCCGGGACAGGGGCCTCCTACGAGCAGTACTTC
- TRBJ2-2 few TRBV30 CAWSPLMVGAGELFF TGTGCCTGGAGTCCTCTGATGGTGGGGGCCGGGGAGCTGTTTTTT
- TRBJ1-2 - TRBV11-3 CASSLGQLWGYTF TGTGCCAGCAGCTTAGGACAGCTCTGGGGCTACACCTTC